The sequence of this T cell receptor (beta chain) was determined in a study of PD-1 blockade in classical Hodgkin lymphoma (dated by TCRdb to 2018 to 2021). For the study in its entirety: Nivolumab dosing was 3 mg/kg intravenously every 2 weeks, continuing until either disease progression or unacceptable toxicity. To define a peripheral blood immune signature of response to PD-1 blockade in classical Hodgkin lymphoma, the study combined TCR beta sequencing with CyTOF.

The Qiagen DNeasy kit was used to extract genomic DNA both from unsorted PBMCs and from the negatively selected CD4+ and CD8+ fractions. TCR beta CDR3 regions were subjected to amplification by immunoSEQ multiplex PCR with primers that anneal to V and J segments. A synthetic immune receptor repertoire was used to minimize amplification bias, and remaining bias was computationally removed after sequencing. Processing in the source paper ran as follows. Custom Python scripts were used to quantify repertoire diversity as the Shannon entropy index. The unsorted, CD4+ and CD8+ repertoires were each analyzed separately, with the exception of combined analyses, where CD4+ and CD8+ sequences were merged in silico. Clonal expansion was defined as a frequency increase of at least 2-fold after treatment compared with C1D1, and clones undetected at baseline were assigned a pseudocount of 0.5. Singleton clones were defined as clones with 0 or 1 copy at C1D1, and non-singleton clones were defined as clones with 2 or more copies. Clones expanded in unsorted samples were assigned a CD4+, CD8+ or unknown annotation through matching of protein sequences in sorted samples from the same patient. Diversity changes from C1D1 to C4D1 were tested in paired samples using Wilcoxon tests. Drawn from immuneACCESS, this table holds only the in-frame rearrangements with V and J called that TCRdb kept. Clones are partly lost; checked studies trace under half to an unresolved V gene and leave the rest unexplained. D and trimming were read from the DNA, whereas the V and J calls and clone size are those reported in that table. In this sample the table shows about 19,000 clones, 65% to 80% of which occur a single time. Together, the top ten hold around 20% of the sample.

V is reduced by 6 bases and J by 1 base, leaving a spacing of 12 bases between them. The germline V gene gives CDR1 as MDHEN and CDR2 as SYDVKM. There are 14 amino acids in the CDR3, from cysteine to phenylalanine inclusive. Just CDR3 DNA is preserved here, 42 bases in frame from base 1. Read against the paper, the sample's time point label means: cycle 4 day 1 (C4D1), after more than 5 weeks of nivolumab. Relapse after autologous stem cell transplantation had occurred in all trial patients, and cohorts A, B and C were distinguished by prior brentuximab vedotin exposure. A total of fewer than 65 patients with relapsed/refractory classical Hodgkin lymphoma made up the trial cohort, and each patient's best overall response was complete response, partial response or progressive disease. Single-agent nivolumab was administered to trial patients in the multi-cohort phase II CheckMate 205 trial. Best overall response was determined by an independent review committee according to the 2007 International Working Group response criteria. Trial PBMCs were obtained immediately prior to nivolumab initiation (C1D1) and on therapy at cycle 2 day 1 and cycle 4 day 1. After peripheral blood was drawn into 8 mL Vacutainer Cell Preparation Tubes, PBMCs were isolated by centrifugation and then cryopreserved.

Results the study describes overall, beyond this receptor: Baseline TCR diversity was reported to be lower in newly diagnosed patients than in healthy donors and to be lower still in relapsed/refractory patients. Diversity was lower in patients who began nivolumab less than 1 year after ASCT, so these patients were left out of later analyses to avoid confounding by immune reconstitution. By C4D1, a significant rise was seen in CD4+ TCR diversity but not in CD8+ TCR diversity (p=0.0027 vs p=0.16), and the rise was most apparent among complete responders (p=0.02). Baseline diversity similar to that of newly diagnosed patients was observed in trial patients achieving complete response, whereas significantly lower diversity was observed in partial responders and progressors. The study was limited to a single clinical trial cohort, and causes of repertoire differences, possibly disease activity or prior therapy, remained undefined.

Comment on this clone: The antigen it binds to is not known. The sample holds no much larger clone one base away, and base qualities are not on file.

This sequence uses TRBV28 and TRBJ1-1; the D gene cannot be resolved reliably. This TCR was recovered from a human donor with classical Hodgkin lymphoma. This specimen was peripheral blood mononuclear cells (PBMCs), taken before the fourth cycle of nivolumab. The CDR3 is CASRPNPKNTEAFF. The sequence in DNA is TGTGCCAGCAGGCCAAACCCAAAGAACACTGAAGCTTTCTTT.